Presented here are 22 T cell receptor beta chains from one specimen sequenced in a study of T cell responses to AZD1222 COVID-19 vaccine. The data were produced by immunoSEQ multiplex PCR, yet TCRdb's version contains in-frame clones alone and is incomplete. The top ten hold roughly 20% of the sample, which has about 92,000 clones, around 90% seen once. The sample here was peripheral blood, taken on day 0 of AZD1222 vaccination. The receptors come from an adult in good health.

The chain joins TRBV9 to TRBJ2-7; no firm D call. V was shortened by 0 bases and J by 5 bases, with 9 bases between the two germline ends. Germline V lookup: CDR1 SGDLS, CDR2 YYNGEE. This CDR3 spans 13 amino acids. The CDR3 sequence is CASSVVTGHEQYF. CDR3 DNA: TGTGCCAGCAGCGTAGTCACCGGGCACGAGCAGTACTTC.

The chain employs TRBV19 and TRBJ2-7; D may be TRBD2 (6 bases). Trimming stripped 1 base from V and 4 bases from J, with 20 bases between. The V gene's germline CDR1 is LNHDA and CDR2 SQIVND (reference sequence). The CDR3 covers 17 residues. The CDR3 spells CASSIGLGLGSFYEQYF. DNA for the CDR3: TGTGCCAGTAGTATAGGTCTGGGACTGGGATCCTTTTACGAGCAGTACTTC.

This clone was observed once. The gene calls are TRBV2 and TRBJ1-1; D remains ambiguous. CDR1 and CDR2 from the germline V gene are SNHLY and FYNNEI. V dropped 9 bases and J dropped 1 base, with 18 bases sitting between them. The CDR3 has 15 amino acids. Here the CDR3 reads CASKMAATSNTEAFF. The CDR3 region has the DNA TGTGCCAGTAAAATGGCCGCGACATCGAACACTGAAGCTTTCTTT.

The gene calls are TRBV5-1 and TRBJ2-7, with D possibly TRBD1 on 6 matching bases. The germline V and J ends were trimmed by 1 base and 2 bases, with 10 bases remaining between them. There are 14 residues in the CDR3. Germline V CDR1 and CDR2: SGHRS, YFSETQ. CDR3 sequence reads: CASSLQRGTYEQYF. The CDR3 region has the DNA TGCGCCAGCAGCTTGCAAAGGGGGACCTACGAGCAGTACTTC.

Of note for this clone: At one of its ends the junction is not consistent with the germline gene, which may arise from a read error. The rearrangement uses TRBV7-7 and TRBJ2-2, with D perhaps TRBD2 (6 bases). The CDR3 contains 16 residues. The germline gives CDR1 SSHAT, CDR2 FNYEAQ (reference sequence). The CDR3 sequence is CASSSSSAANTGELFF. DNA of the CDR3: TGTGCTAGCAGCTCCTCTAGCGCCGCGAACACCGGGGAGCTGTTTTTT.

J is TRBJ1-2 and V is TRBV15; no reliable D call. The CDR3 runs to 16 residues. The V and J ends lost 0 bases and 0 bases respectively, with 11 bases between them. The germline gives CDR1 LNHNV, CDR2 YYDKDF (reference sequence). The CDR3: CATSREGGSTNYGYTF. CDR3 in DNA: TGTGCCACCAGCAGAGAGGGTGGCAGCACTAACTATGGCTACACCTTC.

A note on this clone: This sample also contains other DNA sequences that code for the same CDR3. The CDR3 region is CASSLAGNTEAFF. CDR3 bases: TGTGCCAGCAGCTTGGCTGGGAACACTGAAGCTTTCTTT. V usage is TRBV5-4 and J usage is TRBJ1-1; no firm D call. Germline values: CDR1 SGHNT, CDR2 YYREEE (reference sequence). CDR3 length: 13 amino acids. V was shortened by 0 bases and J by 1 base, with 4 bases between the two germline ends.

The chain uses TRBV18 and TRBJ1-2, with D hard to call. The CDR3 covers 14 residues. Germline CDR1 is KGHSH and CDR2 is LQKENI. V shed 2 bases and J shed 1 base, with 8 bases lying between them. The CDR3 DNA sequence: TGTGCCAGCTCACCAATGGACGATAACTATGGCTACACCTTC. Its protein is CASSPMDDNYGYTF.

CDR3 bases: TGTGCCAGCAGTTACTCTATTAGCGGGGGCACCTACGAGCAGTACTTC. It codes for CASSYSISGGTYEQYF. This sequence joins TRBV6-5 and TRBJ2-7, with 9 bases aligning to TRBD2. J was trimmed by 2 bases and V by 0 bases; bases with no gene match: 5. Per the germline V gene, CDR1 is MNHEY and CDR2 is SVGAGI. CDR3 size: 16 residues.

The V call is TRBV5-5, the J call TRBJ1-6; 7 bases map to TRBD1. The CDR3 is 15 amino acids. In germline, CDR1 is SGHKS, CDR2 YYEKEE (reference sequence). With V trimmed by 0 bases and J by 8 bases, 5 bases remained unmatched. The CDR3 DNA follows: TGTGCCAGCAGCTTGGAAGCGGGACAGCATTCACCCCTCCACTTT. Translated: CASSLEAGQHSPLHF.

The chain combines TRBV10-3 with TRBJ1-4; D might be TRBD1 (5 bases). This CDR3 region has 15 residues. V was cut by 3 bases and J by 5 bases, with 13 bases left in between. CDR1 ENHRY and CDR2 SYGVKD come from the germline V gene. In DNA form, the CDR3 reads TGTGCCATCAGTGAATCAGGGAGGGCCAATGAAAAACTGTTTTTT. Protein sequence: CAISESGRANEKLFF.

CDR3 nucleotide sequence: TGTGCCAGCTCACAGACTCCCACGACTAGCGGGGGGGCCTATGGGAATGAGCAGTTCTTC. Its translation is CASSQTPTTSGGAYGNEQFF. V usage is TRBV18 and J usage is TRBJ2-1; TRBD2 matches 14 bases. This CDR3 contains 20 residues. The V and J ends lost 4 bases and 7 bases, in that order; junction bases with no gene match: 18. Germline lookup yields CDR1 KGHSH and CDR2 LQKENI. Full variable domain (missing parts from reference TRBV18 and TRBJ2-1): NAGVMQNPRHLVRRRGQEARLRCSPMKGHSHVYWYRQLPEEGLKFMVYLQKENIIDESGMPKERFSAEFPKEGPSILRIQQVVRGDSAAYFCASSQTPTTSGGAYGNEQFFGPGTRLTVL.

The chain carries TRBV7-2 and TRBJ1-6; D is uncertain. This CDR3 is 15 amino acids long. V was cut by 6 bases and J by 3 bases, with 12 bases left in between. Per the germline V gene, CDR1 is SGHTA and CDR2 is FQGNSA. CDR3 DNA sequence: TGTGCCAGCAGGATACAACAGATCTATAATTCACCCCTCCACTTT. Translation gives CASRIQQIYNSPLHF.

The chain combines TRBV19 with TRBJ1-2, with 8 bases identical to TRBD1. This CDR3 spans 14 amino acids. Germline-derived CDR1 and CDR2 are LNHDA and SQIVND (reference sequence). The junction had 0 bases not matched to a gene; V was cut back by 1 base and J by 2 bases. The CDR3 DNA sequence: TGTGCCAGTAGTATAGGACAGGGGAACTATGGCTACACCTTC. Its protein is CASSIGQGNYGYTF. The full variable domain, in which reference TRBV19 and TRBJ1-2 provide the parts outside the CDR3, is DGGITQSPKYLFRKEGQNVTLSCEQNLNHDAMYWYRQDPGQGLRLIYYSQIVNDFQKGDIAEGYSVSREKKESFPLTVTSAQKNPTAFYLCASSIGQGNYGYTFGSGTRLTVV.

The rearrangement links TRBV15 to TRBJ2-3; TRBD2 aligns across 14 bases. In germline, CDR1 is LNHNV, CDR2 YYDKDF (reference sequence). The CDR3 has 18 amino acids. Losses at the gene ends were 3 bases for V and 7 bases for J; bases not matched to a gene: 12. CDR3 nucleotides: TGTGCCACCAGCAGCGACCCGACTAGCGGGGGGGTAGTGAATACGCAGTATTTT. This sequence encodes CATSSDPTSGGVVNTQYF. The complete variable domain, with remaining parts taken from reference TRBV15 and TRBJ2-3, reads DAMVIQNPRYQVTQFGKPVTLSCSQTLNHNVMYWYQQKSSQAPKLLFHYYDKDFNNEADTPDNFQSRRPNTSFCFLDIRSPGLGDTAMYLCATSSDPTSGGVVNTQYFGPGTRLTVL.

This chain links TRBV15 with TRBJ1-1; the D is unclear. This CDR3 has 15 residues. The V and J ends lost 0 bases and 2 bases respectively, with 10 bases between them. Germline-derived CDR1 and CDR2 are LNHNV and YYDKDF (reference sequence). The CDR3 protein is CATSRDLGRNTEAFF. The CDR3 region has the DNA TGTGCCACCAGCAGAGATTTGGGCCGAAACACTGAAGCTTTCTTT.

V gene TRBV12-3 or TRBV12-4 combines with J gene TRBJ2-4; 9 bases line up with TRBD1. With V trimmed by 6 bases and J by 5 bases, 2 bases remained unmatched. The CDR3 has 13 amino acids. The CDR3 region is CASRGTGQNIQYF. CDR3 in DNA: TGTGCCAGCAGGGGGACAGGGCAAAACATTCAGTACTTC.

The V call is TRBV6-2 or TRBV6-3, the J call TRBJ1-1; D ambiguous. The V gene lost 0 bases and the J gene lost 1 base, with 9 bases spanning the gap. This CDR3 has 15 amino acids. From germline, CDR1 is MNHEY and CDR2 SVGEGT. This chain's CDR3 is CASSYSWAENTEAFF. CDR3 nucleotide sequence: TGTGCCAGCAGTTACTCCTGGGCAGAGAACACTGAAGCTTTCTTT.

The V and J genes are TRBV5-6 and TRBJ2-3; D unclear. Trimming took 4 bases from V and 0 from J, leaving 6 bases between them. Per the germline V gene, CDR1 is SGHDT and CDR2 is YYEEEE. This CDR3 region has 13 residues. The CDR3 spells CASSITSTDTQYF. The CDR3 DNA is TGTGCCAGCAGCATAACTAGCACAGATACGCAGTATTTT.

This chain links TRBV20-1 with TRBJ1-4; no definite D call. V was pared by 6 bases and J by 12 bases, with 14 bases between. Germline loops: CDR1 DFQATT, CDR2 SNEGSKA (reference sequence). This CDR3 is built from 11 residues. The DNA for the CDR3 is TGCAGTGCCCCGTTCCACAACGAACTGTTTTTT. This translates into CSAPFHNELFF.

The chain has TRBV21-1 and TRBJ2-6; the table's D call, TRBD2, was not checked against the DNA. TRBV21-1 represents a pseudogene. This CDR3 comprises 19 residues. CDR3 sequence reads: CASSRDCAPSISGANVLTF. The CDR3 coding sequence is TGTGCCAGCAGCAGGGACTGCGCTCCTTCTATTTCTGGGGCCAACGTCCTGACTTTC.

The chain joins TRBV4-2 to TRBJ1-1; D unresolved. This CDR3 is built from 15 residues. The V gene lost 0 bases and the J gene lost 4 bases, with 12 bases spanning the gap. Germline assignment: CDR1 LGHNA and CDR2 YNFKEQ. The CDR3 sequence is CASSQDSSGRTEAFF. In DNA form, the CDR3 reads TGTGCCAGCAGCCAAGATTCGTCGGGCCGCACTGAAGCTTTCTTT.